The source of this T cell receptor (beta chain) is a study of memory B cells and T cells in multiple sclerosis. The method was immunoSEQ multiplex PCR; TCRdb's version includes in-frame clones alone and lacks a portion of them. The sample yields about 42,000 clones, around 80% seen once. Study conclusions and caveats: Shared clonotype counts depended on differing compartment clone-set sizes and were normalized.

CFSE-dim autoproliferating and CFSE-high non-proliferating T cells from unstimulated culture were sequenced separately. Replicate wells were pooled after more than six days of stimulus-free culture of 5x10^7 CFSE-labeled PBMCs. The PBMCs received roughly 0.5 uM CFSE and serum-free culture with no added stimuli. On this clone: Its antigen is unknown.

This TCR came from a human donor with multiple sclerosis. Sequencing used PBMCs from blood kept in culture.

CDR3 DNA: TGCGCCAGCAGTCCTATGACTAGCGGGGGGGCAGATACGCAGTATTTT. Encoded protein: CASSPMTSGGADTQYF. The V and J genes are TRBV4-1 and TRBJ2-3; 14 nucleotides align to TRBD2. CDR1 and CDR2 from the germline V gene are MGHRA and YSYEKL. This CDR3 is 16 amino acids long. With V trimmed by 6 bases and J by 4 bases, 6 bases remained unmatched.